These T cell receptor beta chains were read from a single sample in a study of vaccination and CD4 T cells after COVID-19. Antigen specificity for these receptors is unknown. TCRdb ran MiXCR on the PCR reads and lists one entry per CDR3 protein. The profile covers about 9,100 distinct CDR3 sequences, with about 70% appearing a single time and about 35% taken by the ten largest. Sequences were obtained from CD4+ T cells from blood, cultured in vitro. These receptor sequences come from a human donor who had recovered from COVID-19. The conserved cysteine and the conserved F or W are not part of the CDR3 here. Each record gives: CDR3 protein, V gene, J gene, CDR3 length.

SVGQGNRFGEQY,TRBV29-1,TRBJ2-7,12
ATSRDKTDRYGYT,TRBV15,TRBJ1-2,13
SAKTGKNTEAF,TRBV20-1,TRBJ1-1,11
AFTPWDVRTGGYT,TRBV30,TRBJ1-2,13
ASSLAAGAYNEQF,TRBV5-8,TRBJ2-1,13
ATSAGGTYGYT,TRBV15,TRBJ1-2,11
ASSLKGHSNQPQH,TRBV7-9,TRBJ1-5,13
ASSYSQGGSPLH,TRBV7-6,TRBJ1-6,12
ASSLRIPGGHI,TRBV6-2/TRBV6-3,TRBJ2-1,11
SVWTANTEAF,TRBV20-1,TRBJ1-1,10
ASKGLVGVRGYT,TRBV2,TRBJ1-2,12
ASSGPATNYGYT,TRBV10-1,TRBJ1-2,12
ASSLEAGSYEQY,TRBV5-4,TRBJ2-7,12
ASSHPARGAGTGELF,TRBV7-2,TRBJ2-2,15
ASSTGGGRGPTSA,TRBV19,TRBJ2-7,13
ASRFVSAEPMNTEAF,TRBV27,TRBJ1-1,15
ASSPEGSIGGYT,TRBV7-9,TRBJ1-2,12
ASSLGPSTDTQY,TRBV7-3,TRBJ2-3,12
ASSLWSGAGNQPQH,TRBV28,TRBJ1-5,14
ASSWGPEPQH,TRBV5-6,TRBJ1-5,10
ASSLTWGGTEAF,TRBV12-3/TRBV12-4,TRBJ1-1,12
SARPGQGSYSNQPQH,TRBV20-1,TRBJ1-5,15
ASSPVNYGYT,TRBV28,TRBJ1-2,10
ASSLVRDSGYT,TRBV11-2,TRBJ1-2,11
ASSRGQGASNEQF,TRBV5-4,TRBJ2-1,13
ASRASGQRTDTQY,TRBV6-2/TRBV6-3,TRBJ2-3,13
ASSYSPTGGEGYT,TRBV6-5,TRBJ1-2,13
ASSTQPQETQY,TRBV6-1,TRBJ2-5,11
ASSFGTYGYT,TRBV7-9,TRBJ1-2,10
ASSIRPGQKYEQY,TRBV9,TRBJ2-7,13
ASSLGGYYNQPQH,TRBV7-2,TRBJ1-5,13
SAGTSGGPGDTQY,TRBV20-1,TRBJ2-3,13
ASSSRQVVSYEQY,TRBV27,TRBJ2-7,13
ASSDRAGKGEQY,TRBV6-1,TRBJ2-7,12
ASSFSNYGYT,TRBV7-2,TRBJ1-2,10
SARALGEPNQPQH,TRBV20-1,TRBJ1-5,13
ASSFLAGGKETQY,TRBV7-2,TRBJ2-5,13
ASSPGESYEQY,TRBV7-7,TRBJ2-7,11
ASSLNPIIRSPLH,TRBV7-2,TRBJ1-6,13
ASRENYGYT,TRBV6-2/TRBV6-3,TRBJ1-2,9
ASSLTVSNQPQH,TRBV7-8,TRBJ1-5,12
ASSKSTALLRTEAF,TRBV25-1,TRBJ1-1,14
ASHQGTGPDYT,TRBV19,TRBJ1-2,11
ASSQERTAGVGTQY,TRBV4-3,TRBJ2-5,14